This TCR beta chain originates from a study of EBV T-cell therapy then PD-1 blockade in nasopharyngeal carcinoma. Germline lookup yields CDR1 SGDLS and CDR2 YYNGEE. Trimming removed 0 bases from V and 1 base from J; junction bases left unmatched: 10. The CDR3 is 18 amino acids. A remark on this clone: The antigen is not known.

The time point is: 266 days after commencement of treatment, after nivolumab therapy. Treatment meaning: AdE1-LMPpoly-expanded autologous EBV-specific T-cell therapy followed by anti-PD-1 nivolumab. Libraries were prepared by immunoSEQ multiplex PCR; TCRdb keeps only in-frame clonotypes and omits some of them. The data contain over 20,000 clones, approximately 79% of them singletons. The origin of this receptor is a man aged 40-50 years with nasopharyngeal carcinoma. The sample here was CD8+ T cells from blood, taken at roughly day 250 from a patient whose treatment included autologous EBV-specific T cells and nivolumab. This rearrangement joins TRBV9 to TRBJ1-2; 9 nucleotides agree with TRBD1. DNA of the CDR3: TGTGCCAGCAGCGTAGCGAGTAGAACAGGGGGCGATAACTATGGCTACACCTTC. Translating it yields CASSVASRTGGDNYGYTF.